The source of this T cell receptor (beta chain) is a study of blood T cell repertoires in COVID-19. In the original processing: Amplified reference gene primers provided the basis for estimating nucleated cell counts. Profiling relied on immunoSEQ multiplex PCR, and the TCRdb table lists in-frame clones only, not all of them. That table gives V, J and clone size, and the DNA gave D and trimming. The table includes 200,000 to 250,000 clones, about four fifths detected once. CDR1 and CDR2 from the germline V gene are MGHRA and YSYEKL. With V trimmed by 3 bases and J by 1 base, 16 bases remained unmatched. The CDR3 has 20 amino acids.

The receptor was derived from a man aged 50-60 years with acute or convalescent COVID-19. The sequencing sample was made of peripheral blood. The chain combines TRBV4-1 with TRBJ2-2; the match to TRBD2 covers 8 bases. The CDR3 coding sequence is TGCGCCAGCAGCCACCCCCGGCCGGGGGCGGGAGGTAGGAACACCGGGGAGCTGTTTTTT. Encoded protein: CASSHPRPGAGGRNTGELFF.